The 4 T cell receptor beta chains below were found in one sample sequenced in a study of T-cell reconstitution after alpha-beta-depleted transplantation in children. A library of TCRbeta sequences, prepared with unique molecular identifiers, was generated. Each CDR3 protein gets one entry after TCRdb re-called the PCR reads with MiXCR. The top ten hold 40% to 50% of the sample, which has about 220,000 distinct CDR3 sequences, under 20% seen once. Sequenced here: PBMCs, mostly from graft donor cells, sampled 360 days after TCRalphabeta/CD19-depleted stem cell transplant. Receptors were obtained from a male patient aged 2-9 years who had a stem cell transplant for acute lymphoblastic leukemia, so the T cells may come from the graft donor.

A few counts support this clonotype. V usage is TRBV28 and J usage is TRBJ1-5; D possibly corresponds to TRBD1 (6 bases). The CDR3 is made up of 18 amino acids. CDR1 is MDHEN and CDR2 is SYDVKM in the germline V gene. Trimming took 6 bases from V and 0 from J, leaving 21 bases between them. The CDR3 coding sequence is TGTGCCAGCAGCCACGATGAACTCTCAGGGGATAGCAATCAGCCCCAGCATTTT. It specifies CASSHDELSGDSNQPQHF.

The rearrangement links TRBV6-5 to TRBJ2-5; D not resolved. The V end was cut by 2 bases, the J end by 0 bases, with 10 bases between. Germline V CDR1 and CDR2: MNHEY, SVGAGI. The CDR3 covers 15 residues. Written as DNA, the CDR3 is TGTGCCAGCAGTTACCAAAGGGCTAACCAAGAGACCCAGTACTTC. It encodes CASSYQRANQETQYF.

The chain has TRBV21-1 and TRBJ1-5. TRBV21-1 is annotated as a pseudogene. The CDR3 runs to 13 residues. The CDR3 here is CASGNGSCQPQHF. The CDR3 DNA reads TGTGCCAGCGGGAACGGGTCTTGTCAGCCCCAGCATTTT.

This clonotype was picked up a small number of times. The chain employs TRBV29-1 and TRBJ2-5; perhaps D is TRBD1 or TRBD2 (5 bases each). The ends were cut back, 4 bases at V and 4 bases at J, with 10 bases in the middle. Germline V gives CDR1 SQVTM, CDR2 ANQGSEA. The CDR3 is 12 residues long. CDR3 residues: CSVGGSLETQYF. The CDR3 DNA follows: TGCAGCGTTGGGGGGAGCTTAGAGACCCAGTACTTC.